The clone carrying this T cell receptor (beta chain) was seen many times. No antigen is known for it. This entry comes from a study of T cells in Graves' hyperthyroidism and ophthalmopathy. Findings and limits, study-wide: In the analysis, a 13 V-J model separated ophthalmopathy from stable hyperthyroidism. Among clonotypes expanded in thyroid above 0.001, most were also found in blood.

What was amplified from RNA transcripts were TCR beta CDR3 regions. The HTBI set primed first-round TCR CDR3 RT-PCR. Via MiXCR, TCRdb re-called the multiplex PCR reads, giving one row per CDR3 protein. The sample records fewer than 550,000 distinct CDR3 sequences, 15% to 19% being singletons. Germline V lookup: CDR1 SGHTA, CDR2 FQGNSA. The CDR3 consists of 13 residues. V was cut by 7 bases and J by 6 bases, with 13 bases left in between. Uncontrolled infection, other autoimmune disease, pregnancy or lactation disqualified patients from enrolment. Each 10 ml fresh peripheral blood draw supplied the PBMCs.

The sequence derives from a woman aged 18-30 years with Graves' hyperthyroidism. V is TRBV7-2 and J is TRBJ2-1, with a weak D call TRBD2 (5 bases). The sample comprised blood. The CDR3 region has the DNA TGTGCCAGCAACTCCCTAGCCCTCAATGAGCAGTTCTTC. Its protein is CASNSLALNEQFF.